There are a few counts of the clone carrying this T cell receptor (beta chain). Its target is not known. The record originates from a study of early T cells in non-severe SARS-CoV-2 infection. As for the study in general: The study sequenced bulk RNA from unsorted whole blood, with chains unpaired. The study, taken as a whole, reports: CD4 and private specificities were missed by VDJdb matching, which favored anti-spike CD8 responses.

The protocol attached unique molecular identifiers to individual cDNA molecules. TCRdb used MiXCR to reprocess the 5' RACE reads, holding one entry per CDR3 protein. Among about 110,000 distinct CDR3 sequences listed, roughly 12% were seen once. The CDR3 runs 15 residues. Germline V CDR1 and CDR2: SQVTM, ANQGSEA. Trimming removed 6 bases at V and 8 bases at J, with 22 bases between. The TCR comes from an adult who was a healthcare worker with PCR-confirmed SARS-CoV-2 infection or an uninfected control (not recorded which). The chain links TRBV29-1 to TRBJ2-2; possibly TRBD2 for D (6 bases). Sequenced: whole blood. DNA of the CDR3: TGCAGCGTGCGCGTGGACACGGGGAGGAGAGGGGAGCTGTTTTTT. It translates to CSVRVDTGRRGELFF.